This T cell receptor (beta chain) was sequenced in a study of T cell repertoires in cytomegalovirus infection. For the study at large: Shared public TCR beta signatures pointed to both CMV infection and a matching HLA type. General study results and limits: Totalled public TCR beta family frequency picked out people who carried CMV plus the relevant HLA. Dominating the ex vivo response were TCR beta clonotypes that were CMV-specific and HLA-C-restricted.

This clonotype was seen more than once but under ten times. Antigen unknown. This CDR3 comprises 17 residues. The V gene end was trimmed by 5 bases and the J gene end by 7 bases; junction bases not matched to a gene: 16. Germline-derived CDR1 and CDR2 are SEHNR and FQNEAQ (reference sequence). TCRdb re-called the reads through MiXCR, storing one row per CDR3 protein. The data hold some 600,000 distinct CDR3 sequences, with about 24% observed a single time. The source of this sequence is a human donor in good health (CMV status not recorded). Some clones in this sample may be carry-over from other donors' samples. The V gene is TRBV7-9, the J gene TRBJ2-1, with 8 bases matching TRBD2. The material sequenced was CD8+ T cells from PBMCs. The CDR3 region is CASSPILTGGPENEQFF. The DNA of the CDR3 is TGTGCCAGCAGCCCTATCTTAACGGGGGGGCCGGAAAATGAGCAGTTCTTC.